This is a list of T cell receptor beta chains from one sample in a study of shared clonotypes between healthy human individuals. Libraries were prepared by immunoSEQ multiplex PCR; TCRdb keeps only in-frame clonotypes and omits some of them. The data show millions of clones, just under 95% seen once. Sample: naive CD8+ T cells sorted from blood. These receptors were taken from a man between 18 and 35 years old in good health. The CDR3 runs from the conserved cysteine through the conserved F or W. The order of the fields is V gene, D gene, J gene, clone size, CDR3 DNA, CDR3 protein. D genes are given only for firm matches. Clone size is given for some rows only: seen once, a few or many times, or a class if the clone is expanded.

TRBV11-2	.	TRBJ2-5	.	TGTGCCAGCAGCCTTAGCCAGGGCTTAGAGACCCAGTACTTC	CASSLSQGLETQYF
TRBV4-1	.	TRBJ1-2	.	TGCGCCAGCAGCCAGGCCGCAGGGAACTATGGCTACACCTTC	CASSQAAGNYGYTF
TRBV10-1	TRBD1	TRBJ1-1	.	TGCGCCAGCAGCCCCGGGACAGCGGTTGAAGCTTTCTTT	CASSPGTAVEAFF
TRBV7-8	.	TRBJ2-7	.	TGTGCCAGCAGCCCCTCGGAGGGGCAGGGGGCCTACGAGCAGTACTTC	CASSPSEGQGAYEQYF
TRBV5-8	TRBD1	TRBJ1-6	.	TGTGCCAGCAGCCTCGGGACAGGGATTTCACCCCTCCACTTT	CASSLGTGISPLHF
TRBV9	TRBD2	TRBJ2-3	.	TGTGCCAGCAGCGCAGTAACTAGCGGGGCACACCCTTCAGATACGCAGTATTTT	CASSAVTSGAHPSDTQYF
TRBV4-2	.	TRBJ1-3	.	TGTGCCAGCAGCCAAGATAGGGGGAACGCTGGAAACACCATATATTTT	CASSQDRGNAGNTIYF
TRBV4-1	.	TRBJ1-5	few	TGCGCCAGCAGCCAAGAATGGAATCAGCCCCAGCATTTT	CASSQEWNQPQHF
TRBV28	.	TRBJ1-5	.	TGTGCCAGCAGTTTAACAGGCACAACGCAGCCCCAGCATTTT	CASSLTGTTQPQHF
TRBV30	.	TRBJ2-5	.	TGTGCCTGGAGTTCCTCCCAAGCGGTCCTCCAAGAGACCCAGTACTTC	CAWSSSQAVLQETQYF
TRBV5-4	.	TRBJ1-1	.	TGTGCCAGCAGCGCGACATGGAACACTGAAGCTTTCTTT	CASSATWNTEAFF
TRBV6-5	.	TRBJ2-7	.	TGTGCCAGCAGTTACAGTTACCAACAGGGCTACGAGCAGTACTTC	CASSYSYQQGYEQYF
TRBV5-6	TRBD1	TRBJ1-4	.	TGTGCCAGCAGCTTGGCCTGGACAGGGGTTAATGAAAAACTGTTTTTT	CASSLAWTGVNEKLFF
TRBV7-9	.	TRBJ2-1	.	TGTGCCAGCAGCTCCGACTGGCGGAGCGGCTCCTACAATGAGCAGTTCTTC	CASSSDWRSGSYNEQFF
TRBV6-1	TRBD1	TRBJ1-2	.	TGTGCCAGCAGAGACAGGGGGAACTATGGCTACACCTTC	CASRDRGNYGYTF
TRBV5-4	.	TRBJ2-7	.	TGTGCCAGCAGTTTATACGGACAGGGAGGGCATTACGAGCAGTACTTC	CASSLYGQGGHYEQYF
TRBV2	.	TRBJ1-2	.	TGTGCCAGTCCCAGGGGCCCGAACTATGGCTACACCTTC	CASPRGPNYGYTF
TRBV7-9	.	TRBJ1-4	.	TGTGCCAGCAGCTCCCCCCGGCAGGGGCGTGAAAAACTGTTTTTT	CASSSPRQGREKLFF
TRBV4-3	.	TRBJ2-7	.	TGCGCCAGCAGCCAAGTTTTGAGCTCCTACGAGCAGTACTTC	CASSQVLSSYEQYF
TRBV7-9	.	TRBJ2-3	.	TGTGCCAGCAGCTTGCCGACTACGGGGGGCTTGGACACAGATACGCAGTATTTT	CASSLPTTGGLDTDTQYF
TRBV4-1	.	TRBJ1-1	.	TGCGCCAGCAGCCAAGAAGACAGTTTGAACACTGAAGCTTTCTTT	CASSQEDSLNTEAFF
TRBV6-5	.	TRBJ1-2	.	TGTGCCAGCAGTTCCCTGGGGGTTCTAACGGATGGCTACACCTTC	CASSSLGVLTDGYTF
TRBV30	TRBD2	TRBJ2-7	once	TGTGCCTGGAGCGATTACTCTAGCGGGACCTCTTTCTACGAGCAGTACTTC	CAWSDYSSGTSFYEQYF
TRBV4-1	TRBD1	TRBJ1-1	.	TGCGCCAGCAGCGGCCGACAGGGTAACACTGAAGCTTTCTTT	CASSGRQGNTEAFF
TRBV4-1	.	TRBJ2-1	.	TGCGCCAGCAGCCATGCGGGACTCCACAATGAGCAGTTCTTC	CASSHAGLHNEQFF
TRBV7-9	TRBD2	TRBJ2-1	once	TGTGCCGGATCGGGACTAGCGGGAGAATCCTACAATGAGCAGTTCTTC	CAGSGLAGESYNEQFF
TRBV27	.	TRBJ1-1	.	TGTGCCAGCAGTTGGGTCCCGCCGAACACTGAAGCTTTCTTT	CASSWVPPNTEAFF
TRBV7-6	TRBD1	TRBJ1-1	.	TGTGCCAGCAGCCTCGGACAGGGGATGAACACTGAAGCTTTCTTT	CASSLGQGMNTEAFF
TRBV28	.	TRBJ1-2	.	TGTGCCAGCAGTCTATATCTTCGGGAGGGCTACACCTTC	CASSLYLREGYTF
TRBV11-2	TRBD1	TRBJ2-7	.	TGTGCCAGCAGCTTGGTAACAGGGGGCTTCGACGAGCAGTACTTC	CASSLVTGGFDEQYF
TRBV7-9	.	TRBJ2-7	.	TGTGCCAGCAGCTTAGTATCAGCTATCGAGCAGTACTTC	CASSLVSAIEQYF
TRBV5-4	TRBD1	TRBJ1-2	.	TGTGCCAGCAGCTTGAGGGGGCCTGATGGCTACACCTTC	CASSLRGPDGYTF
TRBV18	TRBD2	TRBJ2-1	.	TGTGCCAGCTCACCAACTAGCGGGGACAATGAGCAGTTCTTC	CASSPTSGDNEQFF
TRBV29-1	TRBD2	TRBJ2-1	.	TGCAGCGTTGAAGGGGGGGGAATTTATTACAATGAGCAGTTCTTC	CSVEGGGIYYNEQFF
TRBV7-2	TRBD1	TRBJ2-5	.	TGTGCCAGCAGCCCCGGACAGGGCCAAGAGACCCAGTACTTC	CASSPGQGQETQYF
TRBV11-2	.	TRBJ1-1	.	TGTGCCAGCAGCCATACTCGACCGGGCACTGAAGCTTTCTTT	CASSHTRPGTEAFF
TRBV20-1	.	TRBJ2-1	.	TGCAGTGCCAGGAGGGTAGGCGAGCAGTTCTTC	CSARRVGEQFF
TRBV19	TRBD1	TRBJ1-1	.	TGTGCCAGTAGTACCGGGACAGAATTGGACACTGAAGCTTTCTTT	CASSTGTELDTEAFF
TRBV6-7	TRBD1	TRBJ1-2	.	TGTGCCAGCAGTTTACTGGGCAGGGGGTATGACTATGGCTACACCTTC	CASSLLGRGYDYGYTF
TRBV9	TRBD1	TRBJ2-5	.	TGTGCCAGCAGCATTTCAGGGGGCGGGACCCAGTACTTC	CASSISGGGTQYF
TRBV5-6	TRBD1	TRBJ2-5	.	TGTGCCAGCAGCTACCAGGGGGATGAGACCCAGTACTTC	CASSYQGDETQYF
TRBV5-1	.	TRBJ2-3	.	TGCGCCAGCAGCTCGACAGGGGCGGGGAGGGGTCCCACAGATACGCAGTATTTT	CASSSTGAGRGPTDTQYF
TRBV13	.	TRBJ2-7	.	TGTGCCAGCAGCTTAAATACAGGATACGAGCAGTACTTC	CASSLNTGYEQYF